This TCR beta chain was documented in a study of OX40 agonist ivuxolimab in advanced cancers. CDR3 length equals 14 residues. Germline values: CDR1 SEHNR, CDR2 FQNEAQ (reference sequence). The V and J ends lost 3 bases and 2 bases respectively, with 9 bases between them. The data were produced by immunoSEQ multiplex PCR, yet TCRdb's version contains in-frame clones alone and is incomplete. Found here are 25,000 to 35,000 clones, around four fifths of them singletons; the top ten hold 11%. The sampling schedule covered blood at baseline, cycle 4 day 1, and cycle 7 day 1. Sequences were derived from CD4+ or CD8+ T cells sorted from blood, sampled in a trial of the OX40 agonist ivuxolimab. The receptor was isolated from an adult with an advanced solid tumor such as melanoma, head and neck, liver or kidney cancer. The chain links TRBV7-9 to TRBJ2-3; D might be TRBD2 (6 bases). CDR3 bases: TGTGCCAGCAGCTTGAGCGGGCCCACAGATACGCAGTATTTT. Translating gives CASSLSGPTDTQYF. Complete variable domain (other parts from reference TRBV7-9 and TRBJ2-3): DTGVSQNPRHKITKRGQNVTFRCDPISEHNRLYWYRQTLGQGPEFLTYFQNEAQLEKSRLLSDRFSAERPKGSFSTLEIQRTEQGDSAMYLCASSLSGPTDTQYFGPGTRLTVL.